The sequence of this T cell receptor (beta chain) was determined in a study of control samples from healthy donors and cancer patients. This CDR3 has 13 amino acids. Per germline, CDR1 MDHEN and CDR2 SYDVKM. The V end was cut by 6 bases, the J end by 0 bases, with 6 bases between. Sequencing used immunoSEQ multiplex PCR; TCRdb keeps in-frame clones, though not all of them. This sample carries about 150,000 clones, about 90% of them seen once, and the ten largest clones take approximately 1.6%. Sequences were obtained from blood. This chain uses TRBV28 with TRBJ1-5; no clear D. The TCR was taken from a man aged 18 to 30 in good health. CDR3 nucleotides: TGTGCCAGCAGGACTTCTAGCAATCAGCCCCAGCATTTT. It yields the protein CASRTSSNQPQHF. Complete variable domain (other parts from reference TRBV28 and TRBJ1-5): DVKVTQSSRYLVKRTGEKVFLECVQDMDHENMFWYRQDPGLGLRLIYFSYDVKMKEKGDIPEGYSVSREKKERFSLILESASTNQTSMYLCASRTSSNQPQHFGDGTRLSIL.